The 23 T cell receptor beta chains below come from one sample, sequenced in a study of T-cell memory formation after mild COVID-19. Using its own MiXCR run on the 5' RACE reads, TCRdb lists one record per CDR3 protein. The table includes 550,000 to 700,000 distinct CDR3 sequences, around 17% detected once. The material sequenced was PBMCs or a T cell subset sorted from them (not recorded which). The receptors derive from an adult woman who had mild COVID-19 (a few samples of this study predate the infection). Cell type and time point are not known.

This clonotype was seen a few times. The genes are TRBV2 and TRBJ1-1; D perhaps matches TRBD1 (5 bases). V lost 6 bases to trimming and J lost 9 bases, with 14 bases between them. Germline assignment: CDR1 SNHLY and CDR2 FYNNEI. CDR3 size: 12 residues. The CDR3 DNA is TGTGCCAGCAGAGGGGACCGCGGAAAAGCTTTCTTT. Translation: CASRGDRGKAFF.

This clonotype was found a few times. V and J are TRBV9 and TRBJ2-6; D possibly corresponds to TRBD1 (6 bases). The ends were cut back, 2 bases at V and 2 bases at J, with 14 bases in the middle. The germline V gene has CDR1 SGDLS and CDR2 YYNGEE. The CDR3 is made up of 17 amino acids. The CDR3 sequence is CASSVRGGTAGANVLTF. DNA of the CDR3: TGTGCCAGCAGCGTCAGGGGTGGTACGGCTGGGGCCAACGTCCTGACTTTC.

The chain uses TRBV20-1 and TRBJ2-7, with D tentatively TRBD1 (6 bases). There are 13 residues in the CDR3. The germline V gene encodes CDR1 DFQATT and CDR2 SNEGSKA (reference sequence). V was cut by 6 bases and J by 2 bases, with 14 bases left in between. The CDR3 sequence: CSAEPRDTYEQYF. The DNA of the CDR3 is TGCAGTGCCGAACCCCGGGACACCTACGAGCAGTACTTC.

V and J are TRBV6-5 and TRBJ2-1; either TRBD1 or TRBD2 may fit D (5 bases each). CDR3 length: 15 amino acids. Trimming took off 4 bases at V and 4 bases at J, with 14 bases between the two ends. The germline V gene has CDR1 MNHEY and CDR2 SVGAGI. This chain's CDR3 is CASSLAGTVYNEQFF. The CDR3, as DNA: TGTGCCAGCAGTTTAGCCGGGACGGTTTACAATGAGCAGTTCTTC.

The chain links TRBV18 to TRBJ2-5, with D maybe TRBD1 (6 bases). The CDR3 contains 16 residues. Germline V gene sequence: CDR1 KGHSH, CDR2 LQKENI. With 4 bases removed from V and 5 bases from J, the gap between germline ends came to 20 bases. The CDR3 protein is CASSLNPARGVETQYF. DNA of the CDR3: TGTGCCAGCTCACTAAACCCCGCCAGGGGCGTCGAGACCCAGTACTTC.

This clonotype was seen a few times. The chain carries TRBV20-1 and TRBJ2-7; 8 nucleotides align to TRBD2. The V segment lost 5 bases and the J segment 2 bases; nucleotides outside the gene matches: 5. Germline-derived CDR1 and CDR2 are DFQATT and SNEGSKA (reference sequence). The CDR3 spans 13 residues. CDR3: CSARVAGTYEQYF. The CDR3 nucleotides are TGCAGTGCTCGGGTAGCGGGGACCTACGAGCAGTACTTC.

The CDR3 sequence: CATSRTARTRGTEAFF. CDR3 nucleotide sequence: TGTGCCACCAGCAGGACAGCCCGGACTAGGGGCACTGAAGCTTTCTTT. J is TRBJ1-1 and V is TRBV15, with D possibly being TRBD1 (5 bases). Trimming removed 3 bases at V and 4 bases at J, with 18 bases between. CDR3 size: 16 residues. CDR1 is LNHNV, CDR2 YYDKDF, per germline (reference sequence).

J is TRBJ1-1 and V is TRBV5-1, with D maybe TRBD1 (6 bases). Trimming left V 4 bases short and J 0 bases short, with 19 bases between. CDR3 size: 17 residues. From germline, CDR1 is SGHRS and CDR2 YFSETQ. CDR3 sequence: CASSLGRGFGMNTEAFF. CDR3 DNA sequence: TGCGCCAGCAGCCTGGGCAGGGGTTTCGGGATGAACACTGAAGCTTTCTTT.

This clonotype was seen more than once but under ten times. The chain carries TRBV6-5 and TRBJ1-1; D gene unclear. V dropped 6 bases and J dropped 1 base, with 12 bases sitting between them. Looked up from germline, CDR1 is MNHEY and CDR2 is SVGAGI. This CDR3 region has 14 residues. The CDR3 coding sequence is TGTGCCAGCAGGGCCCGTGCCCGGAACACTGAAGCTTTCTTT. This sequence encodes CASRARARNTEAFF.

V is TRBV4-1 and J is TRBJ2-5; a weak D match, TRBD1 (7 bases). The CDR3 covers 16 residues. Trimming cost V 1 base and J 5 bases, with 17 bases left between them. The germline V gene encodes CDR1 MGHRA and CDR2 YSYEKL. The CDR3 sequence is CASSQGDSPGGETQYF. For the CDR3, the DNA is TGCGCCAGCAGCCAAGGGGACTCCCCAGGGGGTGAGACCCAGTACTTC.

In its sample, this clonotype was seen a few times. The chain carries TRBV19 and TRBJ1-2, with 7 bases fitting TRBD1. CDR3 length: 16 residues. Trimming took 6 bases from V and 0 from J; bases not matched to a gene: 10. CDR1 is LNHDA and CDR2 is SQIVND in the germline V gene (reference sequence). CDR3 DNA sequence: TGTGCCAGTAGAATGGACAGGAGCTCTTCTAACTATGGCTACACCTTC. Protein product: CASRMDRSSSNYGYTF.

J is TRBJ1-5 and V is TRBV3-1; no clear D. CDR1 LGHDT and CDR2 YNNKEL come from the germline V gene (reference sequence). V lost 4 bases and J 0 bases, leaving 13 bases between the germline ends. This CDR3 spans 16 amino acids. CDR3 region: CASSPGKGSSNQPQHF. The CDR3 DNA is TGTGCCAGCAGCCCCGGGAAGGGTTCTAGCAATCAGCCCCAGCATTTT.

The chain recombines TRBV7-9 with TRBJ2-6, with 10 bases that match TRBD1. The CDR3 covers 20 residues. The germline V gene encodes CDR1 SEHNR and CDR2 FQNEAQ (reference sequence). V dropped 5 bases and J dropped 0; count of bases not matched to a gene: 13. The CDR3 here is CASSNQIGTGESSGANVLTF. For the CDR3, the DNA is TGTGCCAGCAGCAACCAAATAGGGACAGGGGAATCCTCTGGGGCCAACGTCCTGACTTTC.

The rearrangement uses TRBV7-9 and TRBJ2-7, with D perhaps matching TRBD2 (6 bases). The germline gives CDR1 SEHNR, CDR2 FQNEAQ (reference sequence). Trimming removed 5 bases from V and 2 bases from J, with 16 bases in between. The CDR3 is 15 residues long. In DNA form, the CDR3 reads TGTGCCAGCAGCCCTCGCGGGATTGGGACCTACGAGCAGTACTTC. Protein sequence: CASSPRGIGTYEQYF.

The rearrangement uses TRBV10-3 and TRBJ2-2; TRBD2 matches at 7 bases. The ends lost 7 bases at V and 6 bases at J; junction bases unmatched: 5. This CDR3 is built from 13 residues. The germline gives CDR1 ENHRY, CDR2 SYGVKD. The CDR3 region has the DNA TGTGCCATCAAAGTGGGAGGGCCCGGGGAGCTGTTTTTT. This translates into CAIKVGGPGELFF.

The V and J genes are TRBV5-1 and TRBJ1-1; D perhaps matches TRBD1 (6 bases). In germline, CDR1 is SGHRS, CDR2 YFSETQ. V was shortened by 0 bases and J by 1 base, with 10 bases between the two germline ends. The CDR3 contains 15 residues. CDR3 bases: TGCGCCAGCAGCTTGGGAGCGACAGGGAACACTGAAGCTTTCTTT. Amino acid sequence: CASSLGATGNTEAFF. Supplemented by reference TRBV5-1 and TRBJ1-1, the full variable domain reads KAGVTQTPRYLIKTRGQQVTLSCSPISGHRSVSWYQQTPGQGLQFLFEYFSETQRNKGNFPGRFSGRQFSNSRSEMNVSTLELGDSALYLCASSLGATGNTEAFFGQGTRLTVV.

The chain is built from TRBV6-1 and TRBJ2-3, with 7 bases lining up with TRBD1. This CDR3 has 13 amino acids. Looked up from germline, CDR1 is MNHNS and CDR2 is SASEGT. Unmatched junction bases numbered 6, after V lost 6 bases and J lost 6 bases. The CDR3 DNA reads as TGTGCCAGCAGGACAGGGAGTACGGATACGCAGTATTTT. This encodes CASRTGSTDTQYF.

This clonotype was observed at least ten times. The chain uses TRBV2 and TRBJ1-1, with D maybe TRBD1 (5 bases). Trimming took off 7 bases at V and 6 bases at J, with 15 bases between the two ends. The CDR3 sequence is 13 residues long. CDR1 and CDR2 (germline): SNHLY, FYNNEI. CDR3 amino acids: CASIRARAAEAFF. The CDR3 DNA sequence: TGTGCCAGCATCAGGGCTCGGGCCGCTGAAGCTTTCTTT.

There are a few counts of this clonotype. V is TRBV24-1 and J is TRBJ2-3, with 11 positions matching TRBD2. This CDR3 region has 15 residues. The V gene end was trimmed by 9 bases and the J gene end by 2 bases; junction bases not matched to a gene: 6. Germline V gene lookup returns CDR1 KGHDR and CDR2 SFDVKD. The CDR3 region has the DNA TGTGCCACCGCCCGGACTAGCGGGTTCACAGATACGCAGTATTTT. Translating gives CATARTSGFTDTQYF.

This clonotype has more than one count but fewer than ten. CDR3 in DNA: TGTGCCAGCAGTTCCATGACAGGGGGGTCTTGGCCCCAGCATTTT. Protein: CASSSMTGGSWPQHF. The chain links TRBV12-3 or TRBV12-4 to TRBJ1-5, with TRBD1 matching over 9 bases. V lost 4 bases to trimming and J lost 9 bases; unmatched junction nucleotides: 10. This CDR3 is built from 15 residues.

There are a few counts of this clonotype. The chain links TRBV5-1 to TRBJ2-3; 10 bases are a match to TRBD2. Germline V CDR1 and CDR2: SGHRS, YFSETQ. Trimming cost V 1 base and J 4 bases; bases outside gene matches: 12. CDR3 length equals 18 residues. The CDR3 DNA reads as TGCGCCAGCAGCTTGCGGGGACTAGCGAGTTCGTTTCCAGATACGCAGTATTTT. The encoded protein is CASSLRGLASSFPDTQYF.

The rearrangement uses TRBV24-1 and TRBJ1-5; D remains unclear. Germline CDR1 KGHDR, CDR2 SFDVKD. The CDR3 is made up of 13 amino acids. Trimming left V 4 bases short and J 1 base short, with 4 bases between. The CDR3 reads CATSEGSNQPQHF. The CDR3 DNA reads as TGTGCCACCAGTGAGGGCAGCAATCAGCCCCAGCATTTT.

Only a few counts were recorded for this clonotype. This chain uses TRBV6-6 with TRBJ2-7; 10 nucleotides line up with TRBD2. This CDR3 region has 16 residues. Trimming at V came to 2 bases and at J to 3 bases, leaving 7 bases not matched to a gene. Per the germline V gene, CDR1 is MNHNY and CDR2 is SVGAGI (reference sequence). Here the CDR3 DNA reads TGTGCCAGCAGTTACCTCAGTCCTAGCGGGAGCTACGAGCAGTACTTC. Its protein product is CASSYLSPSGSYEQYF.